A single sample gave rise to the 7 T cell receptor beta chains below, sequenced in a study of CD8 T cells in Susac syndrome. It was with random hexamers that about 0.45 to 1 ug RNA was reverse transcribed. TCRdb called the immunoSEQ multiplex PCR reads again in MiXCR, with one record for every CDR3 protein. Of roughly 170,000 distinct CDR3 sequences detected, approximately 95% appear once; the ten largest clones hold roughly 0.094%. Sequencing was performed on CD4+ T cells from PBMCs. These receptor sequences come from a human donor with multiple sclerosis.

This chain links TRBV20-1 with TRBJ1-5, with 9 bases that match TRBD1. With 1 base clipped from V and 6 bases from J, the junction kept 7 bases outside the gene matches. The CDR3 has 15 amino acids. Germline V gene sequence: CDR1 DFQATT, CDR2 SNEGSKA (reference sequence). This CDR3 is CSARVNRGRFQPQHF. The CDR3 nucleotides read TGCAGTGCTAGAGTAAACAGGGGGCGGTTTCAGCCCCAGCATTTT.

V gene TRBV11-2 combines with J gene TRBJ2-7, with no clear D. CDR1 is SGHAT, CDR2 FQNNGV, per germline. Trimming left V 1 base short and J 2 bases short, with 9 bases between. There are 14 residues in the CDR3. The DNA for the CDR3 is TGTGCCAGCAGCTTAGGGGCAGCTCCCTACGAGCAGTACTTC. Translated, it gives CASSLGAAPYEQYF.

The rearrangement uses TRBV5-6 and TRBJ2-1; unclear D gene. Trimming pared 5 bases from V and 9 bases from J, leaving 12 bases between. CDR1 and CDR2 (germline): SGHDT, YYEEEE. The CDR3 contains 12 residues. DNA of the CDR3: TGTGCCAGCAGAATGGCTGCAGGTGAGCAGTTCTTC. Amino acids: CASRMAAGEQFF.

The DNA for the CDR3 is TGTGCCAGCAGCCACAATACCGGGGAGCTGTTTTTT. It specifies CASSHNTGELFF. The chain employs TRBV16 and TRBJ2-2; D not certain. The CDR3 is 12 residues long. The germline gives CDR1 KGHSY, CDR2 FQNENV. V lost 3 bases to trimming and J lost 5 bases, with 4 bases between them.

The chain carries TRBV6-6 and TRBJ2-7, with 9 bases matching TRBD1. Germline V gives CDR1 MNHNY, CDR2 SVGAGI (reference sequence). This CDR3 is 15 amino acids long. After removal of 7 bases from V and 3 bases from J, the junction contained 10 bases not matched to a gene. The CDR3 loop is CASTKGQGIIYEQYF. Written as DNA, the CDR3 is TGTGCCAGCACCAAGGGACAGGGTATCATCTACGAGCAGTACTTC.

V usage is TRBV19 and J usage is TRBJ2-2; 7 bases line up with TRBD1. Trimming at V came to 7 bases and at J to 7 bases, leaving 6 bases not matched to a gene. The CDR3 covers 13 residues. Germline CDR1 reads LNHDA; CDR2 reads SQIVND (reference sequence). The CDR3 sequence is CASKRGLDGELFF. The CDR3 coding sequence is TGTGCCAGTAAAAGGGGGCTGGACGGGGAGCTGTTTTTT.

This CDR3 is CSADTGTGVDNEQFF. The CDR3 DNA reads as TGCAGTGCCGACACCGGGACAGGGGTCGACAATGAGCAGTTCTTC. The chain recombines TRBV20-1 with TRBJ2-1, with 10 bases aligning to TRBD1. Germline V CDR1 and CDR2: DFQATT, SNEGSKA (reference sequence). J was trimmed by 5 bases and V by 6 bases; bases with no gene match: 10. There are 15 residues in the CDR3.